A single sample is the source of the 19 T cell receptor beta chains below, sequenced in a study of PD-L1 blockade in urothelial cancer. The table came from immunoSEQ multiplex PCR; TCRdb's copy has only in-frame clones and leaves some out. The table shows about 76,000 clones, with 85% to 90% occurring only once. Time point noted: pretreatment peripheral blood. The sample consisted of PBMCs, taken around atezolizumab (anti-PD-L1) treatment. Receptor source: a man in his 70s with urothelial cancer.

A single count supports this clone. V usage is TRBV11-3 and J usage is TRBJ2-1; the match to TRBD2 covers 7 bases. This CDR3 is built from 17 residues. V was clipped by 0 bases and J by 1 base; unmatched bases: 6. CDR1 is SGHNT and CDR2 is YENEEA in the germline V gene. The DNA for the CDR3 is TGTGCCAGCAGCTTAGATTTAGCGGGTGGGTCCTACAATGAGCAGTTCTTC. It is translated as CASSLDLAGGSYNEQFF.

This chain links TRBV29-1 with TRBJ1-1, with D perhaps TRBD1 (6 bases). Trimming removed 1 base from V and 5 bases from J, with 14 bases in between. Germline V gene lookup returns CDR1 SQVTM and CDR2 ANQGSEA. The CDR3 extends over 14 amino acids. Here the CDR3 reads CSVEVGAGQTEAFF. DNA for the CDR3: TGCAGCGTTGAAGTGGGGGCAGGGCAAACTGAAGCTTTCTTT.

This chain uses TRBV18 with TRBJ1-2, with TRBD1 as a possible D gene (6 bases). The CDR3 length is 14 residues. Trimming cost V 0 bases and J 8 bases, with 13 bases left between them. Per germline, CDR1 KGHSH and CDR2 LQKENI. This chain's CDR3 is CASSPPGTPGGYTF. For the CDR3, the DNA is TGTGCCAGCTCACCACCCGGGACACCGGGGGGCTACACCTTC. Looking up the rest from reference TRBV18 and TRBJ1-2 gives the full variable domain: NAGVMQNPRHLVRRRGQEARLRCSPMKGHSHVYWYRQLPEEGLKFMVYLQKENIIDESGMPKERFSAEFPKEGPSILRIQQVVRGDSAAYFCASSPPGTPGGYTFGSGTRLTVV.

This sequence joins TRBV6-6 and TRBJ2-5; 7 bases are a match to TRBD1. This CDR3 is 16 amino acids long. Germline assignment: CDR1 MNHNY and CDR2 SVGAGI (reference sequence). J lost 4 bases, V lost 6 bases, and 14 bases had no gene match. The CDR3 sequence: CASRLTLRGLGETQYF. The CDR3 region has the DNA TGTGCCAGCAGGCTAACGCTCAGGGGGTTGGGAGAGACCCAGTACTTC.

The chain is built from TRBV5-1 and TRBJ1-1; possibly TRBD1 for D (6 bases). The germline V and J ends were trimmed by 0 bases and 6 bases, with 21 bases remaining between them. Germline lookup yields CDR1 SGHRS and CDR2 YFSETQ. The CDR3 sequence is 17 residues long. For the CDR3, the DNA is TGCGCCAGCAGCTTGGCCGGGAGGCTGGGGGGGGGCTCTGAAGCTTTCTTT. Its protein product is CASSLAGRLGGGSEAFF.

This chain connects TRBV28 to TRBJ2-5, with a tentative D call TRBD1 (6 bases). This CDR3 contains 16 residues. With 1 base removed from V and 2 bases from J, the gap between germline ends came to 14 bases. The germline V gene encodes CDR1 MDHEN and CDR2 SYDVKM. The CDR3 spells CASSLSGGARQETQYF. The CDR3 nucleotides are TGTGCCAGCAGTTTATCTGGGGGCGCGCGGCAAGAGACCCAGTACTTC.

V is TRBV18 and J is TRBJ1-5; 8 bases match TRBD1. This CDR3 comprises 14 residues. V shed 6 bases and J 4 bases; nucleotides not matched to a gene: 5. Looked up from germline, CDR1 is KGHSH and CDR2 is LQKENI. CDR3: CASSWDRRNQPQHF. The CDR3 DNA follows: TGTGCCAGCTCCTGGGACAGGAGAAATCAGCCCCAGCATTTT. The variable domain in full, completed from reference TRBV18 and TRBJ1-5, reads NAGVMQNPRHLVRRRGQEARLRCSPMKGHSHVYWYRQLPEEGLKFMVYLQKENIIDESGMPKERFSAEFPKEGPSILRIQQVVRGDSAAYFCASSWDRRNQPQHFGDGTRLSIL.

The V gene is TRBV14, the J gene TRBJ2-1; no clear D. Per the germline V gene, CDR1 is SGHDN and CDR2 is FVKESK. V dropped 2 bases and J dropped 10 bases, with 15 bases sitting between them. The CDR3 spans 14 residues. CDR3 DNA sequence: TGTGCCAGCAGCCAACTGTCAGAGGCACGGGAGCAGTTCTTC. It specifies CASSQLSEAREQFF.

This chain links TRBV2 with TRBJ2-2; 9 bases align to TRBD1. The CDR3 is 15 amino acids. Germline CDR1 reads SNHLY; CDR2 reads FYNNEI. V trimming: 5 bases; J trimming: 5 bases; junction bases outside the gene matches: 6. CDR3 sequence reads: CASSRRTGETGELFF. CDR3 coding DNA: TGTGCCAGCAGTAGGAGGACAGGGGAAACCGGGGAGCTGTTTTTT. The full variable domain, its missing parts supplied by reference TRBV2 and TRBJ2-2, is EPEVTQTPSHQVTQMGQEVILRCVPISNHLYFYWYRQILGQKVEFLVSFYNNEISEKSEIFDDQFSVERPDGSNFTLKIRSTKLEDSAMYFCASSRRTGETGELFFGEGSRLTVL.

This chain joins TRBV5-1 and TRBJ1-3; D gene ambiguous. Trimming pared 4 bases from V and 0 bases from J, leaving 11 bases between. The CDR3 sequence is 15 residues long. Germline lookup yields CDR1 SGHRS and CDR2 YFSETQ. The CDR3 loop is CASSPDTHSGNTIYF. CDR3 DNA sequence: TGCGCCAGCAGCCCCGACACCCACTCTGGAAACACCATATATTTT.

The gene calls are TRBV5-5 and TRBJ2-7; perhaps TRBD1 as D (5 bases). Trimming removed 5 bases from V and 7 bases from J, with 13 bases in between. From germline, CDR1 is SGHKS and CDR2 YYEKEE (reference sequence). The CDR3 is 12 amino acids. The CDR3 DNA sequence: TGTGCCAGCAGTTCAGGGTTGCGGGAGCAGTACTTC. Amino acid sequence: CASSSGLREQYF.

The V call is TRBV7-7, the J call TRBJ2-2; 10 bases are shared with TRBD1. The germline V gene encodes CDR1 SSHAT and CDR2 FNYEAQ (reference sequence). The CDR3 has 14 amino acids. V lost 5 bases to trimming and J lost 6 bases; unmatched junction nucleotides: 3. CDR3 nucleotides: TGTGCCAGCAGCCGGGACAGGGGATCCGGGGAGCTGTTTTTT. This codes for CASSRDRGSGELFF. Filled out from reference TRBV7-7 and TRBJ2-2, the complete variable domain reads GAGVSQSPRYKVTKRGQDVTLRCDPISSHATLYWYQQALGQGPEFLTYFNYEAQPDKSGLPSDRFSAERPEGSISTLTIQRTEQRDSAMYRCASSRDRGSGELFFGEGSRLTVL.

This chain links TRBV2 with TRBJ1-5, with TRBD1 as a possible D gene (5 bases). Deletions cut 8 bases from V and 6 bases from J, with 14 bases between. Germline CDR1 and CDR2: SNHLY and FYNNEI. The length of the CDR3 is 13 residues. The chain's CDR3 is CASSRGGVQPQHF. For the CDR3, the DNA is TGTGCCAGCTCCCGGGGGGGGGTTCAGCCCCAGCATTTT.

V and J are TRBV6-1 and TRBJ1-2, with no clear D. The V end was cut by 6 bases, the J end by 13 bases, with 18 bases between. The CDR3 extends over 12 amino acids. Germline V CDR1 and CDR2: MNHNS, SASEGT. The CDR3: CASSQKRADGTF. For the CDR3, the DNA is TGTGCCAGCAGCCAAAAGAGGGCGGACGGCACCTTC.

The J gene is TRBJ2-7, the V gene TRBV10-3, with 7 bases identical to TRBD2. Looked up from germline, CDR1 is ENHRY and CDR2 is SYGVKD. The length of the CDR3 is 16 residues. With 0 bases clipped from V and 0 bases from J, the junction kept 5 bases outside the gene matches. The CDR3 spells CAISESPLADSYEQYF. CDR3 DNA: TGTGCCATCAGTGAGTCGCCCCTAGCGGACTCCTACGAGCAGTACTTC.

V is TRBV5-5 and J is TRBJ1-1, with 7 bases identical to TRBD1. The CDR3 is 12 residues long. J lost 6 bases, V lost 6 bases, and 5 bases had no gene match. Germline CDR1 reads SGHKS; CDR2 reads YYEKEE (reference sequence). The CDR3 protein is CASTSQGAEAFF. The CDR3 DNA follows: TGTGCCAGCACCTCCCAGGGGGCTGAAGCTTTCTTT.

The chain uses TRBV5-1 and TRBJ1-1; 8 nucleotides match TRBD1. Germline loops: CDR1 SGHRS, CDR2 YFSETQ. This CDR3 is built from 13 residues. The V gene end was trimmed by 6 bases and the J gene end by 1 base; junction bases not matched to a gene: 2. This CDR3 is CASTGQGNTEAFF. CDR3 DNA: TGCGCCAGCACCGGACAGGGGAACACTGAAGCTTTCTTT.

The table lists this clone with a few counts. The CDR3 region is CASSVAISGTSEAFF. The CDR3 DNA reads as TGTGCCAGCAGCGTAGCAATCTCAGGGACTTCTGAAGCTTTCTTT. The V gene is TRBV9, the J gene TRBJ1-1; D possibly corresponds to TRBD1 (5 bases). Trimming shortened V by 0 bases and J by 6 bases, and 15 bases separated the two germline ends. Germline-derived CDR1 and CDR2 are SGDLS and YYNGEE. This CDR3 contains 15 residues. Full variable domain (rest looked up from reference TRBV9 and TRBJ1-1): DSGVTQTPKHLITATGQRVTLRCSPRSGDLSVYWYQQSLDQGLQFLIQYYNGEERAKGNILERFSAQQFPDLHSELNLSSLELGDSALYFCASSVAISGTSEAFFGQGTRLTVV.

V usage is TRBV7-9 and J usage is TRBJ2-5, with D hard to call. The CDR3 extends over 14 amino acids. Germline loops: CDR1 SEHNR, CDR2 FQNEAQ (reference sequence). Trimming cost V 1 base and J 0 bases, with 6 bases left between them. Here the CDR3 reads CASSLGEYQETQYF. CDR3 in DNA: TGTGCCAGCAGCTTAGGAGAATACCAAGAGACCCAGTACTTC.